This T cell receptor (beta chain) is from a study of T cell repertoires in cytomegalovirus infection. Study-wide background: Public TCR beta signatures marked donors with CMV infection and the matching HLA. Study outcomes and limitations: Clonotype analysis showed dominance of the ex vivo response by HLA-C-restricted CMV-specific TCR beta clonotypes. Cumulative frequency (of public TCR beta family members) identified carriers of CMV plus the relevant HLA.

One entry per CDR3 protein results from TCRdb running MiXCR on the reads. The sample has about 180,000 distinct CDR3 sequences, 17% seen once. V was shortened by 6 bases and J by 7 bases, with 16 bases between the two germline ends. The CDR3 runs to 14 residues. Looked up from germline, CDR1 is MNHEY and CDR2 is SMNVEV (reference sequence). Regarding this clonotype: The antigen is undetermined.

The sequencing input was CD8+ T cells from PBMCs. This clonotype was obtained from a human donor in good health (CMV status not recorded). Some clones in this sample may be carry-over from other donors' samples. The chain employs TRBV27 and TRBJ1-5; a weak D match, TRBD1 (6 bases). This CDR3 reads CASSLGGRAQPQHF. In DNA, the CDR3 is TGTGCCAGCAGCCTCGGGGGCAGGGCCCAGCCCCAGCATTTT.